Listed here are 20 T cell receptor beta chains from one sample, sequenced in a study of blood T cells in healthy people across ages. Using a J-beta primer mix together with a sample-barcoded 5' primer, a second PCR was run for roughly 7 to 11 cycles. One entry per CDR3 protein, called by TCRdb with MiXCR from the 5' RACE reads. The sample shows 790,000 or so distinct CDR3 sequences, about half of them seen only once. Material for sequencing was blood. The receptor source for this set is an elderly man in good health.

The rearrangement joins TRBV24-1 to TRBJ2-5; TRBD2 aligns across 11 bases. CDR3 length: 18 residues. CDR1 and CDR2 from the germline V gene are KGHDR and SFDVKD. The V gene end was trimmed by 3 bases and the J gene end by 2 bases; junction bases not matched to a gene: 10. The CDR3 nucleotides read TGTGCCACCAGTGATACGCCGGGACTAGCGGAGATTCAAGAGACCCAGTACTTC. Translated: CATSDTPGLAEIQETQYF.

The V gene is TRBV18, the J gene TRBJ2-1, with 7 positions matching TRBD1. The DNA end lines up better with TRBJ2-7; the J call may be wrong. The CDR3 contains 15 residues. The germline V gene encodes CDR1 KGHSH and CDR2 LQKENI. The CDR3: CASSPPGTAYNEQYF. CDR3 DNA sequence: TGTGCCAGCTCACCGCCAGGGACAGCATACAATGAGCAGTACTTC.

Regarding this clonotype: Mismatch with germline at one junction end may stem from a read error. The rearrangement links TRBV7-9 to TRBJ2-4; tentatively, D is TRBD2 (5 bases). This CDR3 has 16 residues. Germline CDR1 is SEHNR and CDR2 is FQNEAQ (reference sequence). CDR3 DNA sequence: TGTGCCAACAGCTTAGCGCTTGGTGTAGCCAAAAACATTCAGTACTTC. This translates into CANSLALGVAKNIQYF.

The table lists this clonotype with many counts. The CDR3 bases are TGTGCCAGCAGCCAAGAAGGAGGCGGGAGTTCCTACAATGAGCAGTTCTTC. Translated: CASSQEGGGSSYNEQFF. The J gene is TRBJ2-1, the V gene TRBV3-1; 7 bases are shared with TRBD2. The CDR3 sequence is 17 residues long. The ends lost 0 bases at V and 1 base at J; junction bases unmatched: 6. Germline V gene lookup returns CDR1 LGHDT and CDR2 YNNKEL (reference sequence).

The chain has TRBV7-9 and TRBJ2-1, with TRBD2 as a possible D gene (6 bases). The CDR3 loop spans 16 amino acids. Germline-derived CDR1 and CDR2 are SEHNR and FQNEAQ (reference sequence). Trimming took 5 bases from V and 5 from J, leaving 19 bases between them. CDR3 loop: CASSRRVGGSNNEQFF. The DNA for the CDR3 is TGTGCCAGCAGCCGCCGGGTCGGAGGGAGCAACAATGAGCAGTTCTTC.

The chain is built from TRBV30 and TRBJ1-1, with D tentatively TRBD1 (6 bases). Trimming took off 8 bases at V and 11 bases at J, with 21 bases between the two ends. The CDR3 runs 12 residues. CDR1 and CDR2 from the germline V gene are GTSNPN and SVGIG (reference sequence). The CDR3 nucleotides read TGTGCCGGGAAGGGGGGGGTGAACGTGGCTTTCTTT. The encoded protein is CAGKGGVNVAFF.

This clonotype was recorded at least ten times. This rearrangement joins TRBV27 to TRBJ2-5; tentatively, D is TRBD2 (7 bases). This CDR3 is 14 amino acids long. The V end was cut by 3 bases, the J end by 5 bases, with 13 bases between. Germline V gives CDR1 MNHEY, CDR2 SMNVEV (reference sequence). The DNA for the CDR3 is TGTGCCAGCAGTTTTCGGGGGGCAGGCGAGACCCAGTACTTC. Amino acids: CASSFRGAGETQYF.

The chain recombines TRBV29-1 with TRBJ2-7; perhaps TRBD1 as D (5 bases). The CDR3 is 12 residues long. Per germline, CDR1 SQVTM and CDR2 ANQGSEA. V was cut by 7 bases and J by 0 bases, with 10 bases left in between. The CDR3: CSAQTDSYEQYF. The CDR3, as DNA: TGCAGCGCCCAGACAGACTCCTACGAGCAGTACTTC.

This clonotype has a handful of counts. V gene TRBV12-3 or TRBV12-4 combines with J gene TRBJ2-2; D possibly corresponds to TRBD2 (5 bases). This CDR3 contains 15 residues. V lost 5 bases to trimming and J lost 6 bases, with 16 bases between them. The CDR3: CASSRRNLAAGELFF. The CDR3 nucleotides are TGTGCCAGCAGTCGCCGCAACCTAGCAGCCGGGGAGCTGTTTTTT.

This clonotype came up once. This chain links TRBV12-3 or TRBV12-4 with TRBJ2-3; D uncertain. V was trimmed by 8 bases and J by 6 bases, leaving 21 bases between them. The CDR3 is 15 residues long. The CDR3 coding sequence is TGTGCCAGCCTTCCGGGCGGCAAACAATTGGATACGCAGTATTTT. It yields the protein CASLPGGKQLDTQYF.

This chain connects TRBV5-1 to TRBJ2-1; 7 positions match TRBD2. The CDR3 extends over 12 amino acids. The germline V gene encodes CDR1 SGHRS and CDR2 YFSETQ. V was clipped by 4 bases and J by 8 bases; unmatched bases: 3. CDR3 in amino acids: CASSIRGDEQFF. For the CDR3, the DNA is TGCGCCAGCAGCATCCGGGGGGATGAGCAGTTCTTC.

This rearrangement joins TRBV20-1 to TRBJ2-1, with D perhaps TRBD2 (6 bases). Per germline, CDR1 DFQATT and CDR2 SNEGSKA (reference sequence). V was pared by 6 bases and J by 4 bases, with 19 bases between. This CDR3 has 15 residues. The CDR3 is CSAETIRLEYNEQFF. CDR3 DNA: TGCAGTGCAGAGACCATTAGACTAGAGTACAATGAGCAGTTCTTC.

The genes are TRBV3-1 and TRBJ2-5; maybe TRBD2 (7 bases). The CDR3 spans 15 residues. CDR1 is LGHDT and CDR2 is YNNKEL in the germline V gene (reference sequence). The V end lost 3 bases, the J end lost 2 bases, and 13 bases lay between the germline ends. CDR3 loop: CASSQRRGGQETQYF. DNA of the CDR3: TGTGCCAGCAGCCAGAGGAGGGGGGGGCAAGAGACCCAGTACTTC.

The chain recombines TRBV2 with TRBJ2-7, with 7 bases matching TRBD2. In germline, CDR1 is SNHLY, CDR2 FYNNEI. There are 14 residues in the CDR3. J gave up 4 bases and V 3 bases, and 6 bases lay outside the gene matches. The CDR3 DNA follows: TGTGCCAGCAGTGACAGCGGGACCAAATACGAGCAGTACTTC. It encodes CASSDSGTKYEQYF.

A word on this clonotype: One junction end does not reproduce the germline sequence, and a read error may be involved. This chain's CDR3 is CASNLGPSSYDEQFF. DNA for the CDR3: TGCGCCAGCAACCTGGGACCGAGCTCCTACGATGAGCAGTTCTTC. The V gene is TRBV4-1, the J gene TRBJ2-1, with D possibly being TRBD1 or TRBD2 (5 bases each). This CDR3 spans 15 amino acids. From germline, CDR1 is MGHRA and CDR2 YSYEKL.

This clonotype was counted only a few times. The chain uses TRBV29-1 and TRBJ2-7; TRBD1 is a possible D gene (5 bases). Germline V gene sequence: CDR1 SQVTM, CDR2 ANQGSEA. The CDR3 contains 14 residues. V was shortened by 1 base and J by 1 base, with 11 bases between the two germline ends. CDR3 residues: CSVEGTGSSYEQYF. DNA for the CDR3: TGCAGCGTTGAAGGTACAGGTTCGTCCTACGAGCAGTACTTC.

Comments on this clonotype: Just one base apart from a much larger clone, this may be a read error. The V and J genes are TRBV20-1 and TRBJ2-1, with 8 bases that match TRBD2. The J call could be wrong; TRBJ2-7 is a better fit for the DNA end. Per the germline V gene, CDR1 is DFQATT and CDR2 is SNEGSKA (reference sequence). This CDR3 spans 14 amino acids. In DNA, the CDR3 is TGCAGTGCAGGAGCGGGAGCTCGGTACAATGAGCAGTACTTC. Protein product: CSAGAGARYNEQYF.

This chain joins TRBV20-1 and TRBJ2-7; D perhaps matches TRBD2 (5 bases). Germline loops: CDR1 DFQATT, CDR2 SNEGSKA (reference sequence). The V gene lost 6 bases and the J gene lost 1 base, with 13 bases spanning the gap. This CDR3 has 13 residues. In nucleotides, the CDR3 is TGCAGTGCGTTGGACTGGAAATCCTACGAGCAGTACTTC. It codes for CSALDWKSYEQYF.

This clonotype came up many times. The V and J genes are TRBV7-3 and TRBJ2-3; TRBD1 might be the D (6 bases). Deletions cut 4 bases from V and 4 bases from J, with 12 bases between. This CDR3 spans 14 amino acids. Germline CDR1 and CDR2: SGHTA and FQGTGA. The CDR3 region is CASSSTRGSDTQYF. The CDR3 bases are TGTGCCAGCAGCTCAACTAGGGGGTCAGATACGCAGTATTTT. Based on the CDR3 plus reference TRBV7-3 and TRBJ2-3, the full variable domain is GAGVSQTPSNKVTEKGKYVELRCDPISGHTALYWYRQSLGQGPEFLIYFQGTGAADDSGLPNDRFFAVRPEGSVSTLKIQRTERGDSAVYLCASSSTRGSDTQYFGPGTRLTVL.

The gene calls are TRBV6-5 and TRBJ2-5, with 7 nucleotides matching TRBD2. Germline CDR1 reads MNHEY; CDR2 reads SVGAGI. V lost 5 bases, J lost 1 base, and 1 base stayed unmatched. The CDR3 sequence is 13 residues long. CDR3 loop: CASSGEGQETQYF. The CDR3, as DNA: TGTGCCAGCAGTGGGGAGGGCCAAGAGACCCAGTACTTC.